The entry below gives a single T cell receptor (beta chain) sequence along with its context. Some clones are missing from TCRdb's copy, which holds only in-frame ones; the method was immunoSEQ multiplex PCR. This repertoire shows under 500,000 clones, approximately 90% found once; its top ten account for about 2%. The entry originates in a study of blood T cell repertoires in COVID-19. CDR1 is LNHDA and CDR2 is SQIVND in the germline V gene (reference sequence). This CDR3 comprises 15 residues. The V end was cut by 1 base, the J end by 0 bases, with 10 bases between. What was sequenced was PBMCs or T cells enriched from blood (not recorded which). The origin of this receptor is a woman between 18 and 29 years old with acute COVID-19. V and J are TRBV19 and TRBJ2-7, with D maybe TRBD2 (5 bases). The CDR3 region is CASSIASGRSYEQYF. The CDR3 DNA follows: TGTGCCAGTAGTATAGCGAGCGGACGCTCCTACGAGCAGTACTTC.